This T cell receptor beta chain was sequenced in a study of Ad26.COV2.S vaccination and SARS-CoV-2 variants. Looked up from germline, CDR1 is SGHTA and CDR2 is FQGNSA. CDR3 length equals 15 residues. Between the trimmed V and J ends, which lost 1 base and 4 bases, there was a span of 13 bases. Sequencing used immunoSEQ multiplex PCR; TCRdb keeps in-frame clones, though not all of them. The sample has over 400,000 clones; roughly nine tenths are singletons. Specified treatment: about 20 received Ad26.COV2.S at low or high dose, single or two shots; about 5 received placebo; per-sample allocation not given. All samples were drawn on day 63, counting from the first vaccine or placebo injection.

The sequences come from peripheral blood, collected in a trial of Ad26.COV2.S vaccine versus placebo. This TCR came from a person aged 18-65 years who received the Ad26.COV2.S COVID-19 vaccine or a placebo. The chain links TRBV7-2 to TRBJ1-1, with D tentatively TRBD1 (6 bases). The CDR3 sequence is CASSLEGTYVTEAFF. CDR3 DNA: TGTGCCAGCAGCTTAGAGGGGACATATGTCACTGAAGCTTTCTTT.